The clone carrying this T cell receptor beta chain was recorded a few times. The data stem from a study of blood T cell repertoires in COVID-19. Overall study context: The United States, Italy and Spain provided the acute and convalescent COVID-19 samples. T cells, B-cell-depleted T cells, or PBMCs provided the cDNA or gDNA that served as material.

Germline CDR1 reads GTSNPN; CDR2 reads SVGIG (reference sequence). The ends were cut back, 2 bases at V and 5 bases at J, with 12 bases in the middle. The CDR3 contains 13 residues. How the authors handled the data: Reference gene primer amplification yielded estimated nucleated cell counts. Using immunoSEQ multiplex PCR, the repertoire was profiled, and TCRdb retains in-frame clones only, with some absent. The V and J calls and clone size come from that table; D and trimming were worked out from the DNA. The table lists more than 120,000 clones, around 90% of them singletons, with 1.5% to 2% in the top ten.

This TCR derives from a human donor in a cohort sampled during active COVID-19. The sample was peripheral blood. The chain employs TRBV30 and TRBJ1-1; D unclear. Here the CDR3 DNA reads TGTGCCTGGAGTAAGGCGTCGGGGACTGAAGCTTTCTTT. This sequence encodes CAWSKASGTEAFF.